This T cell receptor (beta chain) was sequenced in a study of T cell responses to AZD1222 COVID-19 vaccine. Whole-study findings and limits: Only six or seven AZD1222 recipients tested seropositive at baseline. The donor group comprised mostly white British people and more females; the analysis possibly underestimated clonal diversity.

Regarding this clone: Its antigen is not known. Additional DNA sequences in this sample encode the identical CDR3.

Assay: immunoSEQ multiplex PCR; the TCRdb copy retains only in-frame clones and omits some. The data hold some 140,000 clones, with 85% to 90% observed a single time. CDR1 and CDR2 from the germline V gene are SGHRS and YFSETQ. There are 16 residues in the CDR3. The trim removed 2 bases at V and 2 bases at J, leaving 3 bases unmatched. This TCR was sampled from an adult in good health. Sample: peripheral blood, taken on day 0 of AZD1222 vaccination. The chain is built from TRBV5-1 and TRBJ2-2; 10 nucleotides align to TRBD2. Here the CDR3 DNA reads TGCGCCAGCAGCTTCCTAGCGGGAGTTAACACCGGGGAGCTGTTTTTT. It yields the protein CASSFLAGVNTGELFF. The whole variable domain, remainder taken from reference TRBV5-1 and TRBJ2-2, is KAGVTQTPRYLIKTRGQQVTLSCSPISGHRSVSWYQQTPGQGLQFLFEYFSETQRNKGNFPGRFSGRQFSNSRSEMNVSTLELGDSALYLCASSFLAGVNTGELFFGEGSRLTVL.